The entry that follows covers one T cell receptor beta chain sequence. Its antigen remains unidentified. Sequencing used immunoSEQ multiplex PCR; TCRdb keeps in-frame clones, though not all of them. Found here are some 39,000 clones, 86% of them singletons; the top ten hold less than 6.5%. This record belongs to a study of T cells in localized non-small cell lung cancer. Study-level results: Within adjacent lung there appeared a median approximately 62 of the top 100 tumor clones. Uninvolved adjacent lung showed the highest T cell clonality, exceeding tumor. Multi-region tumor sequencing was not done, so intratumor heterogeneity could not be excluded.

The CDR3 loop spans 19 amino acids. Unmatched junction bases numbered 12, after V lost 3 bases and J lost 3 bases. Per the germline V gene, CDR1 is LGHNA and CDR2 is YSLEER. This receptor was obtained from a male donor at least 60 years old with stage II lung adenocarcinoma. The sequenced sample was peripheral blood mononuclear cells, obtained before any cancer treatment. This sequence joins TRBV4-3 and TRBJ2-7; 15 bases map to TRBD2. Here the CDR3 reads CASSHKPGLAGGSYYEQYF. CDR3 nucleotide sequence: TGCGCCAGCAGCCATAAACCGGGACTAGCGGGAGGCTCCTACTACGAGCAGTACTTC.